These 15 T cell receptor beta chains came from one sample sequenced in a study of identical twins. TCRdb re-called the 5' RACE reads with MiXCR, one entry per CDR3 protein. Found here are about 690,000 distinct CDR3 sequences, approximately 6.1% of them singletons; the top ten hold 1.5% to 2%. Sequenced material: naive T cells sorted from blood. The receptor set was obtained from a young man in good health.

This clonotype was seen at least ten times. This rearrangement joins TRBV5-1 to TRBJ2-1; D is unclear. The CDR3 runs 13 residues. The germline gives CDR1 SGHRS, CDR2 YFSETQ. The V gene lost 0 bases and the J gene lost 9 bases, with 10 bases spanning the gap. Here the CDR3 reads CASSLVPFPEQFF. For the CDR3, the DNA is TGCGCCAGCAGCTTGGTCCCTTTCCCTGAGCAGTTCTTC.

This clonotype was seen more than once but under ten times. This sequence joins TRBV4-3 and TRBJ2-7; 7 nucleotides align to TRBD1. Losses at the gene ends were 0 bases for V and 2 bases for J; bases not matched to a gene: 4. Germline V gene lookup returns CDR1 LGHNA and CDR2 YSLEER. The CDR3 consists of 15 residues. The CDR3 loop reads CASSQDRQGAYEQYF. DNA for the CDR3: TGCGCCAGCAGCCAAGATCGTCAGGGGGCCTACGAGCAGTACTTC.

The table lists this clonotype with a few counts. The chain has TRBV4-1 and TRBJ2-7; 9 positions agree with TRBD1. Germline V gene data show CDR1 as MGHRA and CDR2 as YSYEKL. V was clipped by 2 bases and J by 3 bases; unmatched bases: 2. The CDR3 spans 14 residues. This CDR3 reads CASSQTGGGYEQYF. DNA of the CDR3: TGCGCCAGCAGCCAAACAGGGGGCGGCTACGAGCAGTACTTC.

Ten or more counts support this clonotype. This rearrangement joins TRBV5-6 to TRBJ2-1; TRBD1 aligns across 9 bases. The CDR3 contains 16 residues. The V and J ends lost 3 bases and 7 bases, in that order; junction bases with no gene match: 11. Germline values: CDR1 SGHDT, CDR2 YYEEEE. The CDR3 region is CASSSPRGTGKNEQFF. DNA of the CDR3: TGTGCCAGCAGCTCCCCCCGCGGGACAGGGAAGAATGAGCAGTTCTTC.

This clonotype was detected ten times or more. V and J are TRBV9 and TRBJ2-1; D may be TRBD2 (6 bases). V lost 5 bases and J lost 7, with 13 bases in between. Germline CDR1 and CDR2: SGDLS and YYNGEE. This CDR3 is built from 13 residues. The DNA for the CDR3 is TGTGCCAGCAGTGAGACTAGTTGGAATGAGCAGTTCTTC. Translation: CASSETSWNEQFF.

This clonotype was counted ten times or more. This sequence joins TRBV7-2 and TRBJ2-1, with TRBD2 identical over 12 bases. Germline lookup yields CDR1 SGHTA and CDR2 FQGNSA. V shed 1 base and J 2 bases; nucleotides not matched to a gene: 0. The length of the CDR3 is 16 residues. The CDR3 region is CASSLGTSGAYNEQFF. The CDR3 DNA follows: TGTGCCAGCAGCTTAGGGACTAGCGGGGCCTACAATGAGCAGTTCTTC.

This clonotype occurred many times. The chain carries TRBV6-6 and TRBJ2-7, with 7 bases lining up with TRBD1. With 6 bases clipped from V and 6 bases from J, the junction kept 5 bases outside the gene matches. There are 12 residues in the CDR3. CDR1 MNHNY and CDR2 SVGAGI come from the germline V gene (reference sequence). CDR3 in amino acids: CASRGGDSEQYV. For the CDR3, the DNA is TGTGCCAGCAGAGGGGGCGATTCCGAGCAGTACGTC.

This clonotype has a count of ten or more. The chain carries TRBV24-1 and TRBJ2-2; 15 bases agree with TRBD2. The germline V gene has CDR1 KGHDR and CDR2 SFDVKD. The length of the CDR3 is 17 residues. J was trimmed by 5 bases and V by 3 bases; bases with no gene match: 3. DNA of the CDR3: TGTGCCACCAGTGATCACGGGACTAGCGGGAGGACCGGGGAGCTGTTTTTT. Amino acids: CATSDHGTSGRTGELFF.

The rearrangement links TRBV15 to TRBJ2-7; either TRBD1 or TRBD2 may fit D (5 bases each). The CDR3 loop spans 14 amino acids. Germline CDR1 LNHNV, CDR2 YYDKDF (reference sequence). Trimming took 4 bases from V and 6 from J, leaving 16 bases between them. CDR3 sequence (DNA): TGTGCCACCAGCATACGTCGGGGCGGTGTCGAGCAGTACGTC. Protein product: CATSIRRGGVEQYV.

This clonotype was seen at least ten times. The chain couples TRBV12-3 or TRBV12-4 to TRBJ1-3, with D tentatively TRBD1 (6 bases). The V and J ends lost 1 base and 0 bases respectively, with 7 bases between them. CDR3 length: 15 amino acids. In DNA, the CDR3 is TGTGCCAGCAGTTTAGGACAGGCCTCTGGAAACACCATATATTTT. Translation gives CASSLGQASGNTIYF.

This clonotype came up many times. The chain joins TRBV29-1 to TRBJ2-6, with unresolved D. Trimming took off 1 base at V and 0 bases at J, with 4 bases between the two ends. Per germline, CDR1 SQVTM and CDR2 ANQGSEA. This CDR3 comprises 14 residues. CDR3 sequence: CSVEANSGANVLTF. CDR3 nucleotides: TGCAGCGTTGAAGCCAACTCTGGGGCCAACGTCCTGACTTTC. Looking up the rest from reference TRBV29-1 and TRBJ2-6 gives the full variable domain: SAVISQKPSRDICQRGTSLTIQCQVDSQVTMMFWYRQQPGQSLTLIATANQGSEATYESGFVIDKFPISRPNLTFSTLTVSNMSPEDSSIYLCSVEANSGANVLTFGAGSRLTVL.

This clonotype was found many times. The chain recombines TRBV12-3 or TRBV12-4 with TRBJ1-4; D is perhaps TRBD1 (5 bases). V was shortened by 3 bases and J by 7 bases, with 15 bases between the two germline ends. The CDR3 is 15 residues long. CDR3 amino acids: CASSFDRNTAEKLFF. CDR3 sequence (DNA): TGTGCCAGCAGTTTTGACAGAAACACGGCTGAAAAACTGTTTTTT.

The table lists this clonotype with many counts. A junction end diverges from the germline sequence, so it may reflect a read error. This sequence joins TRBV3-1 and TRBJ1-2, with D perhaps TRBD1 (5 bases). Germline lookup yields CDR1 LGHDT and CDR2 YNNKEL (reference sequence). CDR3 length equals 12 residues. CDR3 loop: CASSQAVWGPTF. CDR3 DNA sequence: TGTGCCAGCAGCCAAGCCGTTTGGGGCCCCACTTTC.

This clonotype was seen ten or more times. The rearrangement joins TRBV30 to TRBJ2-2, with no clear D. The CDR3 has 13 amino acids. V lost 0 bases and J lost 2, with 4 bases in between. In germline, CDR1 is GTSNPN, CDR2 SVGIG (reference sequence). The CDR3 reads CAWSVSNTGELFF. The CDR3 DNA sequence: TGTGCCTGGAGTGTATCAAACACCGGGGAGCTGTTTTTT.

This clonotype was seen ten or more times. The genes are TRBV7-8 and TRBJ1-2, with D hard to call. The CDR3 contains 16 residues. Germline lookup yields CDR1 SGHVS and CDR2 FQNEAQ. The V gene lost 3 bases and the J gene lost 0 bases, with 14 bases spanning the gap. The DNA for the CDR3 is TGTGCCAGCAGCTTGGCCTCTGACTTAGCTAACTATGGCTACACCTTC. Amino acids: CASSLASDLANYGYTF.